The sequence of this T cell receptor (beta chain) was determined in a study of blood T cell repertoires in COVID-19 (dated by TCRdb to 2018 to 2021). About the study as a whole: Samples from collaborators originated in the United States, Italy and Spain and spanned both the acute and convalescent phases of COVID-19. Where available, HLA class I and class II types were taken from metadata supplied by the sample provider and were not determined by assay-based typing. Sample metadata almost always included a de-identified subject ID, COVID-19 status, age in years and sex. The material from the prospective study consisted of cDNA or gDNA derived from T cells, B-cell-depleted T cells, or PBMCs. The samples were drawn from two sources: the first 160 participants of the ongoing ImmuneRACE study, and some 1,300 subjects contributed by 6 global collaborators. The repertoires were released in a freely available public database meant as a resource for research on the immune response to SARS-CoV-2. The dataset comprised deeply sampled blood TCRbeta repertoires from subjects exposed to, actively infected with, or recovered from COVID-19. Paper-wide results and their limitations: How much clinical and demographic metadata was included differed by source and by participant, and the metadata was provided uncurated.

As regards this clone: Its binding antigen is unknown. No per-base quality is available; no much larger clone lies one base away.

The CDR3, cysteine through phenylalanine, is 17 amino acids long. The read is trimmed to its CDR3 DNA, 51 bases read in frame from base 1. V is pared back by 1 base and J by 2 bases, with 14 bases lying between the germline termini. Taken from the germline V gene, the CDR1 and CDR2 loops are LGHNA and YNFKEQ. Enrolling through a virtual design, the prospective study's participants ranged in age from roughly 18 to 100 years and lived across approximately 25 United States geographic areas. In the prospective study, participants were assigned to cohorts based on the clinical history participants reported in a screening survey and a study questionnaire. Mobile phlebotomists in the prospective study collected whole blood, serum and a nasopharyngeal or oropharyngeal swab from every participant. Participants in the prospective study had the option to provide additional blood draws and questionnaires over a roughly 2-month period. Before DNA extraction, prospective study blood samples were shipped either frozen or at room temperature.

The immunoSEQ Assay, a bias-controlled multiplex PCR, was used to amplify TCRbeta CDR3 regions from genomic DNA. The paper's processing steps were these. Within the assay, amplification of reference gene primers was used to estimate how many nucleated cells each sample contained. To quantify the absolute abundance of each unique TCRbeta CDR3 rearrangement, sequence reads were collapsed and filtered. For each sample, productive Simpson clonality was calculated as the square root of Simpson's diversity index across productive rearrangements. TCRdb mirrors the immuneACCESS table, restricted to in-frame sequences. Some clones are absent from its copies; in checked studies, under half trace to an unresolved V gene, and the reason for the others is unknown. V, J and clone size were drawn from that table, and D and trimming were deduced from the DNA. For this sample the table gives approximately 260,000 clones, of which approximately 86% were detected only once. The leading ten clones occupy roughly 6% of the sample.

This sequence was found in a woman in her 30s with acute COVID-19. Sequencing was performed on PBMCs or T cells enriched from blood (not recorded which). The chain uses TRBV4-2 and TRBJ2-2, and the D gene may be TRBD1, 6 bases matching. In nucleotide form, the sequence is TGTGCCAGCAGCCAAGGAGCCCTACAGGGAAACACCGGGGAGCTGTTTTTT. The resulting protein is CASSQGALQGNTGELFF.